The entry below gives a single TCR beta chain sequence along with its context. The data were taken from a study of T cells after posttransplantation cyclophosphamide. Libraries were prepared by immunoSEQ multiplex PCR; TCRdb keeps only in-frame clonotypes and omits some of them. Among tens of thousands of clones, around 94% were seen once, and the ten largest hold roughly 2.9%. This clonotype was obtained from a woman between 50 and 59 years old in good health and a related stem cell transplant donor. The sample taken for sequencing was PBMCs.

The CDR3, as DNA: TGTGCCAGCAGCTTTCCCTCCGCCGGGGACTATGGCTACACCTTC. Translation gives CASSFPSAGDYGYTF. V is TRBV7-2 and J is TRBJ1-2; unclear D gene. V was clipped by 3 bases and J by 3 bases, with 14 bases between them. The CDR3 is 15 amino acids. Germline V gene sequence: CDR1 SGHTA, CDR2 FQGNSA.